The 14 T cell receptor beta chains listed next were all sequenced from one sample in a study of cytomegalovirus exposure and HLA in healthy donors. In the PCR, 60 Vbeta and 13 Jbeta primers were used. The method was immunoSEQ multiplex PCR; TCRdb's version includes in-frame clones alone and lacks a portion of them. The sample consists of roughly 83,000 clones, over 60% of them appearing once. Sequencing used PBMCs. These receptors were obtained from a man in his 60s in good health and CMV-seronegative.

The V and J genes are TRBV19 and TRBJ2-6, with 9 bases that match TRBD2. The CDR3 totals 18 residues. Per germline, CDR1 LNHDA and CDR2 SQIVND (reference sequence). V lost 5 bases to trimming and J lost 0 bases; unmatched junction nucleotides: 8. CDR3 residues: CASSYSGGPFSGANVLTF. The CDR3 DNA sequence: TGTGCCAGTAGTTATAGCGGGGGCCCTTTCTCTGGGGCCAACGTCCTGACTTTC.

The rearrangement links TRBV12-5 to TRBJ1-5, with D possibly TRBD1 on 6 matching bases. Trimming took off 1 base at V and 8 bases at J, with 15 bases between the two ends. The germline V gene has CDR1 LGHNT and CDR2 FRNRAP. The CDR3 extends over 15 amino acids. Here the CDR3 reads CASGLETGRDEPQHF. DNA for the CDR3: TGTGCTAGTGGTTTGGAAACAGGGCGAGATGAGCCCCAGCATTTT.

This clone has only a few counts. This chain uses TRBV11-2 with TRBJ1-2; 9 bases are shared with TRBD1. The CDR3 contains 18 residues. V dropped 4 bases and J dropped 3; count of bases not matched to a gene: 15. The germline V gene encodes CDR1 SGHAT and CDR2 FQNNGV. Here the CDR3 reads CASSYFLNRDRVDYGYTF. In DNA, the CDR3 is TGTGCCAGCAGCTATTTCCTTAATCGGGACAGGGTAGACTATGGCTACACCTTC.

J is TRBJ2-3 and V is TRBV11-2; 10 nucleotides match TRBD2. The germline gives CDR1 SGHAT, CDR2 FQNNGV. The J segment lost 5 bases and the V segment lost 5 bases, leaving 7 bases of the junction unmatched. The CDR3 is 15 amino acids. The CDR3 nucleotides read TGTGCCAGCAGCCCGCAGCGGGGGGGCCGAGATACGCAGTATTTT. The encoded protein is CASSPQRGGRDTQYF.

This clone showed up just a few times. The chain uses TRBV25-1 and TRBJ1-1; no clear D. The CDR3 has 11 residues. Trimming took 7 bases from V and 11 from J, leaving 14 bases between them. Germline V gene lookup returns CDR1 MGHDK and CDR2 SYGVNS. CDR3: CASIKGGMAFF. CDR3 coding DNA: TGTGCCAGCATAAAGGGAGGGATGGCTTTCTTT.

This chain links TRBV7-6 with TRBJ2-3, with 8 bases matching TRBD2. After removal of 6 bases from V and 2 bases from J, the junction contained 7 bases not matched to a gene. Germline CDR1 SGHVS, CDR2 FNYEAQ. This CDR3 contains 15 residues. This chain's CDR3 is CASSDSGGSTDTQYF. The CDR3 nucleotides are TGTGCCAGCAGTGACAGCGGGGGCTCCACAGATACGCAGTATTTT.

This clone was seen a few times. The chain joins TRBV6-5 to TRBJ2-7, with 8 bases matching TRBD2. The CDR3 length is 15 residues. The V gene's germline CDR1 is MNHEY and CDR2 SVGAGI. V lost 2 bases to trimming and J lost 2 bases; unmatched junction nucleotides: 5. CDR3 nucleotides: TGTGCCAGCAGTTACGAACGGGGGGGTGCCTACGAGCAGTACTTC. The encoded protein is CASSYERGGAYEQYF.

This chain joins TRBV19 and TRBJ1-2; D unclear. The germline CDR1 and CDR2 sequences are LNHDA and SQIVND (reference sequence). The CDR3 loop spans 13 amino acids. V dropped 4 bases and J dropped 8 bases, with 14 bases sitting between them. This chain's CDR3 is CASSKTREWGYTF. The CDR3, as DNA: TGTGCCAGTAGTAAAACGCGGGAATGGGGCTACACCTTC.

Notes on this clone: A junction end diverges from the germline sequence, so it may reflect a read error. The V call is TRBV6-1, the J call TRBJ2-7; 8 bases are a match to TRBD1. The length of the CDR3 is 16 residues. Germline CDR1 reads MNHNS; CDR2 reads SASEGT. The CDR3 DNA sequence: TGTGCCAGCAGTCAAGCGGCGACAGGGGTCAACTACGAGCAGTACTTC. Translated: CASSQAATGVNYEQYF.

This chain links TRBV30 with TRBJ2-5; 7 bases fit TRBD2. The DNA matches TRBJ2-7 better at its end, which makes the J call doubtful. Germline CDR1 is GTSNPN and CDR2 is SVGIG (reference sequence). The CDR3 is made up of 14 amino acids. The chain's CDR3 is CAWSGGGSSYEQYF. DNA for the CDR3: TGTGCCTGGAGCGGCGGGGGTTCCTCCTACGAGCAGTACTTC.

DNA of the CDR3: TGTGCCAGCAGCCCGGGTGGCGGAACCTACGAGCAGTACTTC. This gives the protein CASSPGGGTYEQYF. The V call is TRBV9, the J call TRBJ2-7; D call uncertain. CDR1 SGDLS and CDR2 YYNGEE come from the germline V gene. The CDR3 spans 14 residues. Trimming cost V 4 bases and J 2 bases, with 13 bases left between them. Complete variable domain (other parts from reference TRBV9 and TRBJ2-7): DSGVTQTPKHLITATGQRVTLRCSPRSGDLSVYWYQQSLDQGLQFLIQYYNGEERAKGNILERFSAQQFPDLHSELNLSSLELGDSALYFCASSPGGGTYEQYFGPGTRLTVT.

A single count supports this clone. The rearrangement joins TRBV5-6 to TRBJ1-1; D unresolved. Trimming pared 5 bases from V and 10 bases from J, leaving 15 bases between. The CDR3 runs to 12 residues. The germline V gene has CDR1 SGHDT and CDR2 YYEEEE. The CDR3 region is CASSPTGRTAFF. The CDR3 region has the DNA TGTGCCAGCAGTCCAACCGGGAGGACAGCTTTCTTT.

The rearrangement uses TRBV10-3 and TRBJ1-2; D remains ambiguous. This CDR3 is built from 13 residues. The V end lost 6 bases, the J end lost 0 bases, and 8 bases lay between the germline ends. Germline lookup yields CDR1 ENHRY and CDR2 SYGVKD. CDR3 residues: CAISETPNYGYTF. CDR3 DNA: TGTGCCATCAGCGAAACACCTAACTATGGCTACACCTTC.

This clone was seen a few times. This rearrangement joins TRBV2 to TRBJ1-6; D call uncertain. The germline gives CDR1 SNHLY, CDR2 FYNNEI. This CDR3 is built from 15 residues. V lost 4 bases, J lost 10 bases, and 17 bases lay in between. The CDR3 nucleotides are TGTGCCAGCAGTGTATCACGGTCGCCAGGCTCACCCCTCCACTTT. Protein product: CASSVSRSPGSPLHF.